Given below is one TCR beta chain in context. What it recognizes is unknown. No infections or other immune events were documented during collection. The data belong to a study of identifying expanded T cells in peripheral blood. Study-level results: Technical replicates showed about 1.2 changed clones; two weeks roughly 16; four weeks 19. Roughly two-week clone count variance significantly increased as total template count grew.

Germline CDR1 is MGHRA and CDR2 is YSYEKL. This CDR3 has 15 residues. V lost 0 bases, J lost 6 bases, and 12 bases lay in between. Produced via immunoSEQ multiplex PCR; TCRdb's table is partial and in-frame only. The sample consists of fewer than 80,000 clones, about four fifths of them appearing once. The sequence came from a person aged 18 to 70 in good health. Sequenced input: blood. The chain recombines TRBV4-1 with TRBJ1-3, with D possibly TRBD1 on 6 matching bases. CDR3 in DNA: TGCGCCAGCAGCCAAGATTACCAGGGGCCAAACACCATATATTTT. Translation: CASSQDYQGPNTIYF.